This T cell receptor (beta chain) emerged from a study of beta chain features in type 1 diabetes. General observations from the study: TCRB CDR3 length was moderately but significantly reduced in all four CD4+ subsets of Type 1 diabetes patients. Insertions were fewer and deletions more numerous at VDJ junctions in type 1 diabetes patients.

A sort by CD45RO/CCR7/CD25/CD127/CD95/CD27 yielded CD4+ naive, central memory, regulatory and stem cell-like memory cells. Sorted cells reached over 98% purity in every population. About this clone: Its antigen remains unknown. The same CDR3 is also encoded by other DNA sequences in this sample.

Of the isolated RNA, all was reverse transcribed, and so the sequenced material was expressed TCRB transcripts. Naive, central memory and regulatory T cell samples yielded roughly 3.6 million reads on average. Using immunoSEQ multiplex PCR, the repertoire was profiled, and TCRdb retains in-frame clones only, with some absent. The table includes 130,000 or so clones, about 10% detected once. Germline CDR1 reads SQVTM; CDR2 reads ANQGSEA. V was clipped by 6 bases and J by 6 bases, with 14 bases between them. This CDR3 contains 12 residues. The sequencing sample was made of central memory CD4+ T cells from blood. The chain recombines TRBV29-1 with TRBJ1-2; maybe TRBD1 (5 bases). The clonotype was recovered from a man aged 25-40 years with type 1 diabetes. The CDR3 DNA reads TGCAGCGTCGGCTCAGGGTCCCATGGCTACACCTTC. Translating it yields CSVGSGSHGYTF.